This T cell receptor beta chain was retrieved from a study of T cells in Graves' hyperthyroidism and ophthalmopathy. The TCR beta CDR3 regions underwent amplification using RNA transcripts as the source. A set of HTBI primers served as the primers for a first-round RT-PCR of the TCR CDR3. Using its own MiXCR run on the multiplex PCR reads, TCRdb lists one record per CDR3 protein. The data contain about 610,000 distinct CDR3 sequences, about 15% of them singletons. This CDR3 has 15 amino acids. The V gene's germline CDR1 is DFQATT and CDR2 SNEGSKA (reference sequence). V gave up 3 bases and J gave up 1 base, with 12 bases separating them. Patients showing uncontrolled infection, other autoimmune disease, pregnancy or lactation were ineligible. Diagnoses rested on clinical symptoms, serum thyroxine and TRAb, thyroid ultrasound and orbital computed tomography. Concerning this clonotype: Its target is not known.

Findings and limits, study-wide: In the blood, most expanded thyroid clonotypes above 0.001 appeared as well.

Sequenced input: blood. This receptor was identified in a woman aged 40 to 50 with Graves' ophthalmopathy. This sequence joins TRBV20-1 and TRBJ2-2; D uncertain. The CDR3: CSASPGALNTGELFF. CDR3 nucleotide sequence: TGCAGTGCTAGTCCCGGCGCGCTGAACACCGGGGAGCTGTTTTTT.